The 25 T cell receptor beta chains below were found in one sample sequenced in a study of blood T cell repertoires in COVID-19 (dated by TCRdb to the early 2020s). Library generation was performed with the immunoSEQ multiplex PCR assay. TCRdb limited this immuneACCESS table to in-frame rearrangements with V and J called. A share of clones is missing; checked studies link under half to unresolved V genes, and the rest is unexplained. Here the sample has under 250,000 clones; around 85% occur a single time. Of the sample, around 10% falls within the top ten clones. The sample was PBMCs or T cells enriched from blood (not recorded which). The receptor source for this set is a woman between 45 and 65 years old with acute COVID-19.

The CDR3 DNA is TGTGCCAGCAGTTACATGGCGGGGGGGACCTACGAGCAGTACTTC. Translating it yields CASSYMAGGTYEQYF. This chain joins TRBV6-5 and TRBJ2-7, with 9 bases matching TRBD2. Trimming took 2 bases from V and 2 from J; bases not matched to a gene: 4. This CDR3 spans 15 amino acids. Germline-derived CDR1 and CDR2 are MNHEY and SVGAGI.

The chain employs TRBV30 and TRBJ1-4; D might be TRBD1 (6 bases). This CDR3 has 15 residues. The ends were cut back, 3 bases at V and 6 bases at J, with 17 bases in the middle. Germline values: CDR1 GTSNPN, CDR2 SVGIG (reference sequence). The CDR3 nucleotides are TGTGCCTGGAGGGGGGACACCCGGGAGGATGAAAAACTGTTTTTT. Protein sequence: CAWRGDTREDEKLFF.

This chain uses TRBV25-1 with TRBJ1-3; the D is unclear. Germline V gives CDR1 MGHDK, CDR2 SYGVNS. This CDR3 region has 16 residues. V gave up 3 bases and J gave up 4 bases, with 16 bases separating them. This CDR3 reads CASSDRDPRMGNTIYF. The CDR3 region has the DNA TGTGCCAGCAGTGACCGTGACCCGAGGATGGGAAACACCATATATTTT. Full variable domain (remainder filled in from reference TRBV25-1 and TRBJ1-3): EADIYQTPRYLVIGTGKKITLECSQTMGHDKMYWYQQDPGMELHLIHYSYGVNSTEKGDLSSESTVSRIRTEHFPLTLESARPSHTSQYLCASSDRDPRMGNTIYFGEGSWLTVV.

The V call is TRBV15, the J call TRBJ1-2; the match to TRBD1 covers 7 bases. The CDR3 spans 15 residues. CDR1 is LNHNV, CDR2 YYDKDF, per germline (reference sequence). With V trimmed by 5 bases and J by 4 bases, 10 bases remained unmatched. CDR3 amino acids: CATSPRRTGSYGYTF. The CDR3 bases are TGTGCCACCAGCCCCCGTAGGACAGGTAGCTATGGCTACACCTTC.

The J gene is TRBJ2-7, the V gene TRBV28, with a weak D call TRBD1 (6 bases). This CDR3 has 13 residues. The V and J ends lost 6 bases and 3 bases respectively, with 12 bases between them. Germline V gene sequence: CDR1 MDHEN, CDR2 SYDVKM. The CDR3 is CASSGTPNYEQYF. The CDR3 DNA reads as TGTGCCAGCAGCGGGACACCCAACTACGAGCAGTACTTC.

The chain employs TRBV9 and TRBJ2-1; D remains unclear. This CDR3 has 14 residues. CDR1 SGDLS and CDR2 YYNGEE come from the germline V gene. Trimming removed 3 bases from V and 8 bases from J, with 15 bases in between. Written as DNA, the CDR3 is TGTGCCAGCAGCGCACGTAGTCAGGTTGATGAGCAGTTCTTC. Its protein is CASSARSQVDEQFF.

CDR3 in DNA: TGTGCCAGCAGGCAACTACTCGAAGAGACCCAGTACTTC. It is translated as CASRQLLEETQYF. The chain couples TRBV7-9 to TRBJ2-5; no firm D call. Trimming left V 6 bases short and J 3 bases short, with 11 bases between. The CDR3 has 13 residues. Germline-derived CDR1 and CDR2 are SEHNR and FQNEAQ (reference sequence).

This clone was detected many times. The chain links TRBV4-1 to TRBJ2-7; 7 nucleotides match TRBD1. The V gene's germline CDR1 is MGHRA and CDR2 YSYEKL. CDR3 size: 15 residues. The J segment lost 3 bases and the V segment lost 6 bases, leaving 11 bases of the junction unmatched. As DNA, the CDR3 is TGCGCCAGCAGTTCCGGGACAGAGGACCTCTACGAGCAGTACTTC. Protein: CASSSGTEDLYEQYF.

The CDR3 region is CASSLYRGTGHTGELFF. The CDR3 nucleotides read TGTGCCAGCAGTCTTTATCGAGGGACAGGGCACACCGGGGAGCTGTTTTTT. The chain has TRBV27 and TRBJ2-2; 9 nucleotides match TRBD1. Germline lookup yields CDR1 MNHEY and CDR2 SMNVEV (reference sequence). J gave up 3 bases and V 5 bases, and 10 bases lay outside the gene matches. The CDR3 runs 17 residues.

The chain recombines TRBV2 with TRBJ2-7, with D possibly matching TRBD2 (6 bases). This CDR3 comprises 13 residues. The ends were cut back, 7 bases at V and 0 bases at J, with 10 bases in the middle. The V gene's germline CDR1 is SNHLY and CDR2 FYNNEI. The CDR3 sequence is CASTRESSYEQYF. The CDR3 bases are TGTGCCAGCACCCGGGAGTCCTCCTACGAGCAGTACTTC.

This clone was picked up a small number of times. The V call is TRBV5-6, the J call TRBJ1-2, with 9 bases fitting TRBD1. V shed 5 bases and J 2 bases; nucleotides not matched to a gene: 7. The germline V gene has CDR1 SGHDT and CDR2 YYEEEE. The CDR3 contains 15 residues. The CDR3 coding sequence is TGTGCCAGCAGTGTCGATGGACAGGGGAACTATGGCTACACCTTC. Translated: CASSVDGQGNYGYTF.

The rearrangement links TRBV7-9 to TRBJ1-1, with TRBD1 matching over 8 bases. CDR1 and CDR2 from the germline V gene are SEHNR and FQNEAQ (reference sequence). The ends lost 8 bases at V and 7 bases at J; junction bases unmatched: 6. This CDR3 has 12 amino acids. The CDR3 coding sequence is TGTGCCAGCGGCAGGGGGCAGAATGAAGCTTTCTTT. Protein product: CASGRGQNEAFF.

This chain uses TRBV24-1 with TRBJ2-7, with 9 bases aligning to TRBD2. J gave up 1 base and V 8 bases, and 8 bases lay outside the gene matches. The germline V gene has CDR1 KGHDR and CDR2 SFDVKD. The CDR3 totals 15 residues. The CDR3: CATIPPGLASYEQYF. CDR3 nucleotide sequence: TGTGCCACCATCCCGCCGGGACTAGCATCCTACGAGCAGTACTTC.

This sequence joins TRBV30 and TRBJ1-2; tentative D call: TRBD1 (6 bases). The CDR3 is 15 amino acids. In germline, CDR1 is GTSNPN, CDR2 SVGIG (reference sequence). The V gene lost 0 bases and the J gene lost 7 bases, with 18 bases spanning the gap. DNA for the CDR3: TGTGCCTGGAGTGTACCTGGGCAGGGGAGCTTTGGCTACACCTTC. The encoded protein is CAWSVPGQGSFGYTF.

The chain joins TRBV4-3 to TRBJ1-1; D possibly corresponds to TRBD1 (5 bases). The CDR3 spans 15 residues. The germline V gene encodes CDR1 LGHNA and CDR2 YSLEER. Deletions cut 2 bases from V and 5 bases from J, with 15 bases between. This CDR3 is CASSQTLEGLTEAFF. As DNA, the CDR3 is TGCGCCAGCAGCCAAACCCTCGAGGGACTAACTGAAGCTTTCTTT.

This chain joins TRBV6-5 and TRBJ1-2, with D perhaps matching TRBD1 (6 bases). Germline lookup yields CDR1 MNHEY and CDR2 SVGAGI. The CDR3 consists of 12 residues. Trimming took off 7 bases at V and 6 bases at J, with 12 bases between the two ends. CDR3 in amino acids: CASKTGRDGYTF. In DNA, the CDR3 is TGTGCCAGCAAAACAGGGAGGGATGGCTACACCTTC.

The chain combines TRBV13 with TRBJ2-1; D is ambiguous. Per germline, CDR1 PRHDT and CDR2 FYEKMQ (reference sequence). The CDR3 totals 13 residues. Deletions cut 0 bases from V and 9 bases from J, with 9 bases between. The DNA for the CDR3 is TGTGCCAGCAGCTTAGGATGGAGCGTTGAGCAGTTCTTC. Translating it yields CASSLGWSVEQFF.

The CDR3 bases are TGTGCCAGCAGCTCGCCTAGACAGTTCTTGGGGCTACACGAGCAGTACTTC. It encodes CASSSPRQFLGLHEQYF. This sequence joins TRBV11-3 and TRBJ2-7; D may be TRBD1 (5 bases). V was shortened by 4 bases and J by 5 bases, with 24 bases between the two germline ends. CDR3 length: 17 amino acids. Germline V gives CDR1 SGHNT, CDR2 YENEEA.

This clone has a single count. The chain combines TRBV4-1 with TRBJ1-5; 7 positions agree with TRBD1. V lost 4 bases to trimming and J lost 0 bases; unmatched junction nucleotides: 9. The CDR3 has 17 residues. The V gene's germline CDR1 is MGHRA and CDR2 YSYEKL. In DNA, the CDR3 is TGCGCCAGCAGCCCCTCGAGACAGGGTCCTAGCAATCAGCCCCAGCATTTT. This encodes CASSPSRQGPSNQPQHF.

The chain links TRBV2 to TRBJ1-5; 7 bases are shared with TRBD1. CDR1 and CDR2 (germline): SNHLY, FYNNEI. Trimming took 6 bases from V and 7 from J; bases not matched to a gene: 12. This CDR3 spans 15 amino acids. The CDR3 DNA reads TGTGCCAGCAGGGTTCCGGGACAGCAAGGGCAGCCCCAGCATTTT. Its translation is CASRVPGQQGQPQHF.

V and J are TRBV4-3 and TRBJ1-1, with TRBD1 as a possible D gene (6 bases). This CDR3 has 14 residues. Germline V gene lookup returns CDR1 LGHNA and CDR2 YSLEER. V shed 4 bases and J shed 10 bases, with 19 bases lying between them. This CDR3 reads CASSLNRGARVAFF. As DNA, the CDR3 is TGCGCCAGCAGCCTAAATCGGGGGGCGCGGGTAGCTTTCTTT.

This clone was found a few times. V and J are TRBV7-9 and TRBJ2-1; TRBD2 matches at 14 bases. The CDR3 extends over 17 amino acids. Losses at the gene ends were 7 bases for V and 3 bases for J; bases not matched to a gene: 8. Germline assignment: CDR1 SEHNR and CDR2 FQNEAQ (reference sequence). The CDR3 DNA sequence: TGTGCCAGCACCCTGACTAGCGGGGGGGCCTACTACAATGAGCAGTTCTTC. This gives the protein CASTLTSGGAYYNEQFF.

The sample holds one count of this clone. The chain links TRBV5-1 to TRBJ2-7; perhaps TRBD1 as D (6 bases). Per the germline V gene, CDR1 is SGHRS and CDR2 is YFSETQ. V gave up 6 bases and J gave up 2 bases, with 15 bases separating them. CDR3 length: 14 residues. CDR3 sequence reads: CASMRGTDPYEQYF. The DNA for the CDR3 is TGCGCCAGCATGAGGGGGACGGACCCCTACGAGCAGTACTTC.

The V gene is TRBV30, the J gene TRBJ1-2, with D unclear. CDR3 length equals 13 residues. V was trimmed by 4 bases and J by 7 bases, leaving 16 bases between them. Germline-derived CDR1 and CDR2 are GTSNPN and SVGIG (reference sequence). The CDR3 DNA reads TGTGCCTGGACCAGCCCGGGAGAGAGTGGCTACACCTTC. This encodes CAWTSPGESGYTF.

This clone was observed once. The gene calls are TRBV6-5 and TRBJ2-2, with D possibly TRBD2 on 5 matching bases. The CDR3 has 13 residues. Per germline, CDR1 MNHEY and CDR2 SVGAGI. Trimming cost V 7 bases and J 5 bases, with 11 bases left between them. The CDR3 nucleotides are TGTGCCAGCACGGCTAGCAGAACCGGGGAGCTGTTTTTT. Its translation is CASTASRTGELFF.